The clone carrying this T cell receptor beta chain was recorded a few times. This entry belongs to a study of response to subunit inactivated influenza vaccine. There are 11 residues in the CDR3. The V gene's germline CDR1 is DFQATT and CDR2 SNEGSKA (reference sequence). Trimming removed 3 bases at V and 5 bases at J, with 7 bases between. TCRdb reprocessed the RT-PCR reads with MiXCR, giving one entry per CDR3 protein. The repertoire holds 500,000 to 650,000 distinct CDR3 sequences, approximately 7.1% seen once, with under 15% in the top ten. The sequenced sample was PBMCs from blood, obtained roughly 24 months after vaccination. The receptor was isolated from a man between 50 and 75 years old who received an inactivated influenza vaccine. This chain uses TRBV20-1 with TRBJ1-2; D remains ambiguous. The CDR3 is CSASAGYGYTF. The CDR3 DNA reads TGCAGTGCTAGTGCGGGGTATGGCTACACCTTC.